These 27 T cell receptor beta chains were sequenced from one sample in a study of T-cell reconstitution after alpha-beta-depleted transplantation in children. The TCRbeta library was prepared with unique molecular identifiers. TCRdb processed the PCR reads anew with MiXCR; each CDR3 protein has one entry. The sample includes a few hundred thousand distinct CDR3 sequences, roughly 22% seen only once; the top ten take approximately 3.9%. The input for sequencing was PBMCs from the stem cell graft donor, taken from the stem cell graft. These receptors came from a human donor who donated a stem cell graft to a child with acute myeloid leukemia.

V usage is TRBV20-1 and J usage is TRBJ2-7; D unclear. The CDR3 spans 13 residues. Germline-derived CDR1 and CDR2 are DFQATT and SNEGSKA (reference sequence). Trimming took off 5 bases at V and 1 base at J, with 12 bases between the two ends. CDR3 amino acids: CSAQSSLSYEQYF. The CDR3 DNA is TGCAGTGCTCAGAGCAGCCTTTCCTACGAGCAGTACTTC.

The chain links TRBV7-9 to TRBJ2-3; D not certain. Per the germline V gene, CDR1 is SEHNR and CDR2 is FQNEAQ (reference sequence). The V end was cut by 5 bases, the J end by 5 bases, with 20 bases between. CDR3 length equals 16 residues. The DNA of the CDR3 is TGTGCCAGCAGCCCCCCAGGCCCAAGGCTTGAAGATACGCAGTATTTT. This gives the protein CASSPPGPRLEDTQYF.

The CDR3 nucleotides are TGTGCCTGGAGTACAGGCCAGGGGACCACTGAAGCTTTCTTT. Translated, it gives CAWSTGQGTTEAFF. This rearrangement joins TRBV30 to TRBJ1-1; possible D gene TRBD1, 6 bases. Looked up from germline, CDR1 is GTSNPN and CDR2 is SVGIG (reference sequence). CDR3 size: 14 residues. The germline V and J ends were trimmed by 2 bases and 4 bases, with 14 bases remaining between them.

This clonotype has only a few counts. The chain joins TRBV12-3 or TRBV12-4 to TRBJ2-1; D tentatively fits TRBD1 or TRBD2 (5 bases each). Trimming took off 6 bases at V and 9 bases at J, with 9 bases between the two ends. The CDR3 sequence is 11 residues long. The CDR3 DNA is TGTGCCAGCAGCCAAGGGACTGAGCAGTTCTTC. It is translated as CASSQGTEQFF.

The rearrangement uses TRBV28 and TRBJ2-7, with no clear D. V lost 6 bases and J lost 9, with 12 bases in between. The CDR3 runs 11 residues. The germline gives CDR1 MDHEN, CDR2 SYDVKM. Here the CDR3 DNA reads TGTGCCAGCAGCCCCCAGCACGCGCAGTACTTC. This gives the protein CASSPQHAQYF.

This clonotype was seen many times. The rearrangement links TRBV7-6 to TRBJ2-1, with D hard to call. The germline CDR1 and CDR2 sequences are SGHVS and FNYEAQ. Trimming cost V 5 bases and J 1 base, with 9 bases left between them. The length of the CDR3 is 14 residues. The CDR3 region is CASSPRLSYNEQFF. The CDR3, as DNA: TGTGCCAGCAGCCCCCGACTTTCCTACAATGAGCAGTTCTTC.

The rearrangement joins TRBV5-1 to TRBJ2-5; perhaps TRBD1 as D (6 bases). Trimming removed 0 bases from V and 2 bases from J, with 17 bases in between. CDR3 length equals 17 residues. The germline gives CDR1 SGHRS, CDR2 YFSETQ. The chain's CDR3 is CASSLGTGTTNQETQYF. DNA of the CDR3: TGCGCCAGCAGCTTGGGCACCGGGACAACAAATCAAGAGACCCAGTACTTC. Full variable domain (missing parts from reference TRBV5-1 and TRBJ2-5): KAGVTQTPRYLIKTRGQQVTLSCSPISGHRSVSWYQQTPGQGLQFLFEYFSETQRNKGNFPGRFSGRQFSNSRSEMNVSTLELGDSALYLCASSLGTGTTNQETQYFGPGTRLLVL.

Only a few counts were recorded for this clonotype. At one end the junction does not follow the germline gene, possibly because of a read error. The chain combines TRBV20-1 with TRBJ2-1; perhaps TRBD2 as D (6 bases). Germline CDR1 reads DFQATT; CDR2 reads SNEGSKA (reference sequence). This CDR3 has 12 residues. CDR3 nucleotide sequence: TGCAGTGCCAGAGGAGGGCTTAATGAGCAGTTCTTC. Translated, it gives CSARGGLNEQFF.

The V and J genes are TRBV29-1 and TRBJ1-4, with D maybe TRBD1 (5 bases). Per germline, CDR1 SQVTM and CDR2 ANQGSEA. The CDR3 runs to 13 residues. V gave up 5 bases and J gave up 4 bases, with 11 bases separating them. CDR3 sequence reads: CSVRGIYNEKLFF. The CDR3 region has the DNA TGCAGCGTTCGGGGGATCTATAATGAAAAACTGTTTTTT.

This clonotype was seen only a few times. The CDR3 region has the DNA TGCGCCAGCAGCCAAGATAGAAGGACCTTCTACGAGCAGTACTTC. It encodes CASSQDRRTFYEQYF. The chain recombines TRBV4-3 with TRBJ2-7; D is ambiguous. V was pared by 0 bases and J by 3 bases, with 12 bases between. The CDR3 runs 15 residues. The germline V gene encodes CDR1 LGHNA and CDR2 YSLEER.

This clonotype was found a few times. J is TRBJ2-1 and V is TRBV30; 13 nucleotides match TRBD2. Germline V lookup: CDR1 GTSNPN, CDR2 SVGIG (reference sequence). CDR3 size: 18 residues. Trimming cost V 0 bases and J 7 bases; bases outside gene matches: 12. Here the CDR3 reads CAWSVHSLAGGPENEQFF. CDR3 DNA: TGTGCCTGGAGTGTACATTCACTAGCGGGAGGGCCGGAAAATGAGCAGTTCTTC.

This clonotype was detected ten times or more. V and J are TRBV6-5 and TRBJ1-6; the D gene is possibly TRBD1 (5 bases). The CDR3 covers 14 residues. Trimming took off 8 bases at V and 5 bases at J, with 13 bases between the two ends. Per germline, CDR1 MNHEY and CDR2 SVGAGI. For the CDR3, the DNA is TGTGCCAGCGCACTCCGACAGCATAATTCACCCCTCCACTTT. It specifies CASALRQHNSPLHF.

The genes are TRBV2 and TRBJ1-6, with 8 bases that match TRBD1. The V and J ends lost 5 bases and 6 bases, in that order; junction bases with no gene match: 3. This CDR3 has 14 residues. Germline V gene data show CDR1 as SNHLY and CDR2 as FYNNEI. DNA of the CDR3: TGTGCCAGCAGTAGAGACAGGGGTAATTCACCCCTCCACTTT. It translates to CASSRDRGNSPLHF.

CDR3 sequence reads: CASSLGRRIGHGYTF. The CDR3 DNA reads TGTGCCAGCAGTTTAGGGCGTCGTATAGGGCATGGCTACACCTTC. The J gene is TRBJ1-2, the V gene TRBV12-3 or TRBV12-4; D call uncertain. The CDR3 is 15 amino acids. V gave up 1 base and J gave up 6 bases, with 15 bases separating them.

V gene TRBV27 combines with J gene TRBJ2-7, with D hard to call. CDR3 size: 16 residues. Trimming pared 5 bases from V and 5 bases from J, leaving 22 bases between. In germline, CDR1 is MNHEY, CDR2 SMNVEV (reference sequence). CDR3 nucleotide sequence: TGTGCCAGCAGTGACCTGACACGGGCGTCGTCTAACGAGCAGTACTTC. Its translation is CASSDLTRASSNEQYF.

This clonotype came up a few times. The chain joins TRBV6-5 to TRBJ2-3; 8 bases match TRBD2. The CDR3 has 15 amino acids. CDR1 and CDR2 (germline): MNHEY, SVGAGI. V dropped 2 bases and J dropped 1; count of bases not matched to a gene: 2. CDR3 loop: CASSYLTSGTDTQYF. DNA for the CDR3: TGTGCCAGCAGTTACCTGACTAGCGGCACAGATACGCAGTATTTT.

The V gene is TRBV10-3, the J gene TRBJ1-1, with D unresolved. Germline V gene lookup returns CDR1 ENHRY and CDR2 SYGVKD. CDR3 length: 12 residues. Trimming left V 3 bases short and J 6 bases short, with 8 bases between. The CDR3 coding sequence is TGTGCCATCAGTGAACCGTGGGCTGAAGCTTTCTTT. It encodes CAISEPWAEAFF.

This chain uses TRBV24-1 with TRBJ2-2; the match to TRBD1 covers 8 bases. V trimming: 3 bases; J trimming: 5 bases; junction bases outside the gene matches: 7. There are 16 residues in the CDR3. CDR1 and CDR2 (germline): KGHDR, SFDVKD. The CDR3 nucleotides are TGTGCCACCAGTGATCGGGACAGGCGAAGAACCGGGGAGCTGTTTTTT. This gives the protein CATSDRDRRRTGELFF.

V gene TRBV11-2 combines with J gene TRBJ2-7; 7 nucleotides align to TRBD1. V gave up 0 bases and J gave up 12 bases; unmatched junction bases: 11. Germline CDR1 reads SGHAT; CDR2 reads FQNNGV. This CDR3 is built from 14 residues. CDR3 sequence reads: CASSLDRLRQGSYF. CDR3 DNA sequence: TGTGCCAGCAGCTTAGATCGCCTCCGACAGGGCTCGTACTTC.

This clonotype has at least ten counts. The chain carries TRBV30 and TRBJ1-1; D gene uncertain. With 6 bases removed from V and 5 bases from J, the gap between germline ends came to 16 bases. Germline V lookup: CDR1 GTSNPN, CDR2 SVGIG (reference sequence). The CDR3 contains 13 residues. This CDR3 reads CACDGGWGTEAFF. The CDR3 bases are TGTGCCTGCGATGGAGGTTGGGGAACTGAAGCTTTCTTT.

The chain couples TRBV20-1 to TRBJ2-3; D could derive from TRBD1 or TRBD2 (5 bases each). The V and J ends lost 6 bases and 1 base respectively, with 14 bases between them. The CDR3 extends over 14 amino acids. The germline V gene has CDR1 DFQATT and CDR2 SNEGSKA (reference sequence). As DNA, the CDR3 is TGCAGTGCCGACCGGGACGCAGGCACAGATACGCAGTATTTT. Translation: CSADRDAGTDTQYF.

The table lists this clonotype with a few counts. The chain has TRBV12-3 or TRBV12-4 and TRBJ2-1; D is possibly TRBD1 or TRBD2 (5 bases each). CDR3 size: 12 residues. The V and J ends lost 5 bases and 8 bases respectively, with 10 bases between them. CDR3 nucleotides: TGTGCCAGCAGTCTCGGGACCTATGAGCAGTTCTTC. This codes for CASSLGTYEQFF.

The V gene is TRBV7-2, the J gene TRBJ2-4, with 10 bases that match TRBD2. Germline V gives CDR1 SGHTA, CDR2 FQGNSA. Losses at the gene ends were 1 base for V and 8 bases for J; bases not matched to a gene: 11. The CDR3 covers 17 residues. CDR3 sequence (DNA): TGTGCCAGCAGCTTAGTGAGCGGGAGGGCCGATGGGGACATTCAGTACTTC. This encodes CASSLVSGRADGDIQYF.

The V and J genes are TRBV7-3 and TRBJ2-7; no clear D gene. Trimming stripped 1 base from V and 1 base from J, with 14 bases between. This CDR3 spans 16 amino acids. Germline V lookup: CDR1 SGHTA, CDR2 FQGTGA. The CDR3 here is CASSLIAERESYEQYF. The CDR3 bases are TGTGCCAGCAGCTTAATTGCTGAGCGTGAATCCTACGAGCAGTACTTC.

This clonotype has ten or more counts. The chain recombines TRBV6-5 with TRBJ2-3; D may be TRBD2 (6 bases). This CDR3 is built from 16 residues. The germline gives CDR1 MNHEY, CDR2 SVGAGI. The ends were cut back, 2 bases at V and 5 bases at J, with 17 bases in the middle. CDR3 residues: CASSYRFGGGLDTQYF. CDR3 DNA sequence: TGTGCCAGCAGTTACCGGTTTGGGGGAGGACTAGATACGCAGTATTTT.

J is TRBJ2-3 and V is TRBV9, with 9 nucleotides matching TRBD1. The CDR3 consists of 15 residues. Looked up from germline, CDR1 is SGDLS and CDR2 is YYNGEE. The V gene end was trimmed by 3 bases and the J gene end by 0 bases; junction bases not matched to a gene: 2. In DNA form, the CDR3 reads TGTGCCAGCAGCGCAGGACAGGGGAGCACAGATACGCAGTATTTT. Translation gives CASSAGQGSTDTQYF.

A few counts support this clonotype. This rearrangement joins TRBV4-1 to TRBJ1-6; TRBD1 is a possible D gene (5 bases). This CDR3 has 14 amino acids. Trimming shortened V by 0 bases and J by 11 bases, and 11 bases separated the two germline ends. The germline gives CDR1 MGHRA, CDR2 YSYEKL. CDR3 residues: CASSQDVTGPPLHF. The CDR3 DNA sequence: TGCGCCAGCAGCCAAGATGTAACAGGTCCACCCCTCCACTTT.